These 26 T cell receptor beta chains were all obtained from the same sample, sequenced in a study of blood T cell repertoires in COVID-19. Profiled with immunoSEQ multiplex PCR; TCRdb holds only in-frame clones, not every one. Among about 84,000 clones listed, about four fifths were seen once. The sequencing sample was made of peripheral blood. The receptors shown here come from an older man with active or convalescent COVID-19.

The chain uses TRBV9 and TRBJ1-5, with TRBD1 identical over 9 bases. Germline CDR1 reads SGDLS; CDR2 reads YYNGEE. The CDR3 totals 15 residues. Unmatched junction bases numbered 8, after V lost 3 bases and J lost 7 bases. CDR3 amino acids: CASSERDRVGQPQHF. CDR3 bases: TGTGCCAGCAGCGAGCGGGACAGGGTGGGACAGCCCCAGCATTTT.

V usage is TRBV5-8 and J usage is TRBJ2-2, with a possible D match to TRBD2 (5 bases). V dropped 5 bases and J dropped 1 base, with 9 bases sitting between them. The CDR3 is made up of 14 amino acids. Germline V gene lookup returns CDR1 SGHTS and CDR2 YDEGEE. CDR3 region: CASRPGMNTGELFF. CDR3 DNA sequence: TGTGCCAGCAGACCCGGGATGAACACCGGGGAGCTGTTTTTT.

The gene calls are TRBV4-1 and TRBJ2-1; no clear D gene. Trimming stripped 2 bases from V and 7 bases from J, with 12 bases between. Per germline, CDR1 MGHRA and CDR2 YSYEKL. CDR3 length: 14 amino acids. CDR3 loop: CASSQPVSRNEQFF. As DNA, the CDR3 is TGCGCCAGCAGCCAACCCGTTTCGAGGAATGAGCAGTTCTTC.

V and J are TRBV3-1 (or the pseudogene TRBV3-2) and TRBJ2-1; 7 nucleotides agree with TRBD2. Germline V lookup: CDR1 LGHDT, CDR2 YNNKEL (reference sequence). The CDR3 runs 15 residues. The V segment lost 0 bases and the J segment 7 bases; nucleotides outside the gene matches: 6. The CDR3 sequence is CASSQDSGVWNEQFF. For the CDR3, the DNA is TGTGCCAGCAGCCAAGACAGCGGGGTTTGGAATGAGCAGTTCTTC.

V gene TRBV7-2 combines with J gene TRBJ2-3; tentatively, D is TRBD2 (6 bases). This CDR3 spans 16 amino acids. Trimming removed 2 bases from V and 2 bases from J, with 14 bases in between. The germline V gene has CDR1 SGHTA and CDR2 FQGNSA. For the CDR3, the DNA is TGTGCCAGCAGCTTATTGGGCCGGGGGTCCACAGATACGCAGTATTTT. It is translated as CASSLLGRGSTDTQYF.

This chain links TRBV27 with TRBJ2-5; 7 bases are shared with TRBD2. The ends lost 6 bases at V and 0 bases at J; junction bases unmatched: 19. This CDR3 spans 19 amino acids. The germline CDR1 and CDR2 sequences are MNHEY and SMNVEV (reference sequence). In nucleotides, the CDR3 is TGTGCCAGCAGCTTAACCCCTAGCGGAAGCGGGCTTAACCAAGAGACCCAGTACTTC. It translates to CASSLTPSGSGLNQETQYF.

This chain connects TRBV3-1 (or the pseudogene TRBV3-2) to TRBJ1-2; 8 bases agree with TRBD1. V shed 0 bases and J 4 bases; nucleotides not matched to a gene: 10. The CDR3 sequence is 17 residues long. Germline V gene lookup returns CDR1 LGHDT and CDR2 YNNKEL (reference sequence). The CDR3 nucleotides read TGTGCCAGCAGCCAAGACAGGGGGCGGTCGATGGTCTATGGCTACACCTTC. Translating gives CASSQDRGRSMVYGYTF.

This clone has a single count. The chain is built from TRBV10-1 and TRBJ2-3; D ambiguous. Germline CDR1 is WNHNN and CDR2 is SYGVQD (reference sequence). The CDR3 totals 13 residues. Trimming left V 3 bases short and J 1 base short, with 5 bases between. CDR3 loop: CASSDQGTDTQYF. The CDR3 nucleotides are TGCGCCAGCAGTGATCAGGGCACAGATACGCAGTATTTT.

This rearrangement joins TRBV19 to TRBJ1-5; D is undetermined. CDR1 is LNHDA and CDR2 is SQIVND in the germline V gene (reference sequence). The CDR3 runs to 15 residues. Trimming took 3 bases from V and 0 from J, leaving 9 bases between them. The CDR3 spells CASSMAEYSNQPQHF. In nucleotides, the CDR3 is TGTGCCAGTAGTATGGCAGAATATAGCAATCAGCCCCAGCATTTT.

This clone showed up just once. The chain links TRBV1 to TRBJ2-2; TRBD2 was called by the table and not checked on the DNA. TRBV1 is designated a pseudogene. CDR3 size: 19 residues. CDR3 residues: CTSSQPEAPTSTATGELFF. The CDR3 bases are TGCACCAGCAGCCAACCAGAGGCCCCTACTAGCACAGCCACCGGGGAGCTGTTTTTT.

The chain combines TRBV9 with TRBJ2-7, with D perhaps matching TRBD2 (5 bases). The CDR3 spans 13 residues. V lost 4 bases and J lost 7, with 15 bases in between. Germline V gives CDR1 SGDLS, CDR2 YYNGEE. The CDR3 DNA reads as TGTGCCAGCAGCTTCGGGCCGCCGGGAGAGCAGTACTTC. Its protein product is CASSFGPPGEQYF.

This clone came up a few times. The chain has TRBV28 and TRBJ1-3; 7 bases line up with TRBD1. CDR3 size: 14 residues. Germline values: CDR1 MDHEN, CDR2 SYDVKM. J was trimmed by 6 bases and V by 6 bases; bases with no gene match: 8. This CDR3 reads CASSVRGSTNTIYF. For the CDR3, the DNA is TGTGCCAGCAGCGTCAGGGGGTCTACAAACACCATATATTTT.

The rearrangement links TRBV27 to TRBJ2-6; tentative D call: TRBD2 (6 bases). Germline values: CDR1 MNHEY, CDR2 SMNVEV (reference sequence). V gave up 6 bases and J gave up 4 bases, with 19 bases separating them. The CDR3 runs to 17 residues. The CDR3 is CASRESGGAAGANVLTF. The CDR3 DNA is TGTGCCAGCAGGGAGAGCGGAGGGGCAGCGGGGGCCAACGTCCTGACTTTC.

The chain recombines TRBV13 with TRBJ2-3, with a weak D call TRBD1 (5 bases). Trimming took 8 bases from V and 5 from J, leaving 17 bases between them. The CDR3 has 14 amino acids. Germline lookup yields CDR1 PRHDT and CDR2 FYEKMQ (reference sequence). The CDR3 nucleotides read TGTGCCAGCCAAAGGGGTAGTAGGATAGATACGCAGTATTTT. It specifies CASQRGSRIDTQYF.

This clone was picked up one time. The J gene is TRBJ2-1, the V gene TRBV18; 7 bases are shared with TRBD1. Germline CDR1 reads KGHSH; CDR2 reads LQKENI. The CDR3 runs 15 residues. Germline trimming cut 5 bases from V and 9 bases from J; bases unmatched to any gene: 13. As DNA, the CDR3 is TGTGCCAGCTCAGTAATAGGGGGCCTTGAGAGTGAGCAGTTCTTC. Its protein product is CASSVIGGLESEQFF.

This clone was counted between two and nine times. The CDR3 region has the DNA TGTGCCAGCAGCTTCCCCTGGGTAGCGGGGGAGCAGTACTTC. Encoded protein: CASSFPWVAGEQYF. The chain combines TRBV7-9 with TRBJ2-7; 8 bases fit TRBD2. The CDR3 has 14 residues. The germline CDR1 and CDR2 sequences are SEHNR and FQNEAQ (reference sequence). Unmatched junction bases numbered 8, after V lost 3 bases and J lost 7 bases.

This chain uses TRBV5-5 with TRBJ2-7, with D tentatively TRBD2 (5 bases). CDR3 length: 13 amino acids. V lost 2 bases and J 7 bases, leaving 13 bases between the germline ends. From germline, CDR1 is SGHKS and CDR2 YYEKEE (reference sequence). The CDR3 DNA reads TGTGCCAGCAGCTTTCCGGAGGTGGGGGAGCAGTACTTC. Translating it yields CASSFPEVGEQYF.

This clone was found a few times. The V and J genes are TRBV19 and TRBJ2-2; a weak D match, TRBD1 (6 bases). CDR1 is LNHDA and CDR2 is SQIVND in the germline V gene (reference sequence). There are 13 residues in the CDR3. Trimming shortened V by 9 bases and J by 4 bases, and 12 bases separated the two germline ends. The CDR3 DNA sequence: TGTGCCAGCCGACCGGACAGCACCGGGGAGCTGTTTTTT. This translates into CASRPDSTGELFF.

V gene TRBV15 combines with J gene TRBJ2-7; 7 bases agree with TRBD1. The CDR3 totals 14 residues. The V and J ends lost 3 bases and 2 bases, in that order; junction bases with no gene match: 4. Germline V lookup: CDR1 LNHNV, CDR2 YYDKDF (reference sequence). CDR3 nucleotide sequence: TGTGCCACCAGCAGGACAGGGAACACCTACGAGCAGTACTTC. Translated, it gives CATSRTGNTYEQYF.

The chain joins TRBV5-1 to TRBJ1-2; the D gene is possibly TRBD1 (5 bases). Germline CDR1 and CDR2: SGHRS and YFSETQ. The CDR3 is made up of 15 amino acids. The V end was cut by 2 bases, the J end by 6 bases, with 17 bases between. The CDR3 DNA reads as TGCGCCAGCAGCTTTGAACCTGGAGGGGTTGATGGCTACACCTTC. Its translation is CASSFEPGGVDGYTF.

This chain connects TRBV7-2 to TRBJ2-3, with D hard to call. Germline CDR1 and CDR2: SGHTA and FQGNSA. This CDR3 has 17 residues. V dropped 1 base and J dropped 4 bases, with 18 bases sitting between them. CDR3 in DNA: TGTGCCAGCAGCTTAGGAGTTCAGCGCTGGGTACCAGATACGCAGTATTTT. This encodes CASSLGVQRWVPDTQYF.

This chain links TRBV10-3 with TRBJ1-4; D is unresolved. Germline V gives CDR1 ENHRY, CDR2 SYGVKD. The ends were cut back, 7 bases at V and 7 bases at J, with 13 bases in the middle. The CDR3 spans 13 residues. The CDR3 region has the DNA TGTGCCATCAACTCGGGTGTCGGTGAAAAACTGTTTTTT. Translated, it gives CAINSGVGEKLFF.

This clone is large in the sample. The chain is built from TRBV5-8 and TRBJ2-1; 10 bases align to TRBD2. J gave up 6 bases and V 7 bases, and 10 bases lay outside the gene matches. Germline values: CDR1 SGHTS, CDR2 YDEGEE. The CDR3 runs to 15 residues. The CDR3 DNA reads as TGTGCCAGCTATCGCGGACTAGCGGAGACCAATGAGCAGTTCTTC. This gives the protein CASYRGLAETNEQFF.

CDR3 sequence (DNA): TGTGCCTGGAGTAAATTAATCAGGGGAGGGACTGAAGCTTTCTTT. This gives the protein CAWSKLIRGGTEAFF. This sequence joins TRBV30 and TRBJ1-1; D is perhaps TRBD1 (6 bases). V gave up 2 bases and J gave up 5 bases, with 18 bases separating them. The V gene's germline CDR1 is GTSNPN and CDR2 SVGIG (reference sequence). The length of the CDR3 is 15 residues.

The gene calls are TRBV6-5 and TRBJ2-5; 12 bases align to TRBD2. The germline V gene has CDR1 MNHEY and CDR2 SVGAGI. The length of the CDR3 is 14 residues. The V gene end was trimmed by 10 bases and the J gene end by 6 bases; junction bases not matched to a gene: 9. The CDR3 bases are TGTGCCACCAAGACTAGCGGGAGACCCAAGACCCAGTACTTC. This translates into CATKTSGRPKTQYF.

The genes are TRBV10-3 and TRBJ2-3; TRBD2 agrees at 7 bases. Germline trimming cut 6 bases from V and 5 bases from J; bases unmatched to any gene: 11. The CDR3 sequence is 15 residues long. Germline V lookup: CDR1 ENHRY, CDR2 SYGVKD. Written as DNA, the CDR3 is TGTGCCATCAGCGAGGGTCTAGCGGAGGGAGATACGCAGTATTTT. Protein: CAISEGLAEGDTQYF.